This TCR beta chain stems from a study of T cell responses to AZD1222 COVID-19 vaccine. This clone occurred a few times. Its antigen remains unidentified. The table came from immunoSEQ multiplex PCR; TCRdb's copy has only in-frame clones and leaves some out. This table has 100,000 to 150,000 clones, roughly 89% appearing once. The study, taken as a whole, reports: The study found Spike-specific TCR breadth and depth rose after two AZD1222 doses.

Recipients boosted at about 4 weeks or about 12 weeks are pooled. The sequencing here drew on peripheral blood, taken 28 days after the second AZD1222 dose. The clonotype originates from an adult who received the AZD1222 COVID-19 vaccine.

CDR3: CASSEGVWNSPLHF. CDR3 in DNA: TGTGCCAGCAGCGAAGGGGTTTGGAATTCACCCCTCCACTTT. The chain combines TRBV9 with TRBJ1-6, with D possibly TRBD1 on 5 matching bases. Germline V gene data show CDR1 as SGDLS and CDR2 as YYNGEE. Trimming removed 3 bases at V and 7 bases at J, with 11 bases between. The CDR3 length is 14 residues. The full variable domain, with the rest looked up from reference TRBV9 and TRBJ1-6, is DSGVTQTPKHLITATGQRVTLRCSPRSGDLSVYWYQQSLDQGLQFLIQYYNGEERAKGNILERFSAQQFPDLHSELNLSSLELGDSALYFCASSEGVWNSPLHFGNGTRLTVT.